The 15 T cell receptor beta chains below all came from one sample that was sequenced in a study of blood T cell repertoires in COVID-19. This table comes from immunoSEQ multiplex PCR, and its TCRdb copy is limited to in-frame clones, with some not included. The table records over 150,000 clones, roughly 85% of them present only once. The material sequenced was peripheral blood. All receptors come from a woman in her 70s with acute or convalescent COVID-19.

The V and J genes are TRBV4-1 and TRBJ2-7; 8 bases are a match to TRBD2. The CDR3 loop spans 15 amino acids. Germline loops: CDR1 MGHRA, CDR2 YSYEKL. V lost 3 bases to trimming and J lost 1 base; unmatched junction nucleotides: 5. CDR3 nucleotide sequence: TGCGCCAGCAGCCACTGGACTAGCAGGTCCTACGAGCAGTACTTC. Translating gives CASSHWTSRSYEQYF.

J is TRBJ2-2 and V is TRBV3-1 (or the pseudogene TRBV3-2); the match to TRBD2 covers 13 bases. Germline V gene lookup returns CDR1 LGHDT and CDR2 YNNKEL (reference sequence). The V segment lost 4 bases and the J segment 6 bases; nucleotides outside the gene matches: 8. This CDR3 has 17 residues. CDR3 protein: CASSPGLAGLLAGELFF. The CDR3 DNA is TGTGCCAGCAGCCCGGGACTAGCGGGACTCTTGGCCGGGGAGCTGTTTTTT.

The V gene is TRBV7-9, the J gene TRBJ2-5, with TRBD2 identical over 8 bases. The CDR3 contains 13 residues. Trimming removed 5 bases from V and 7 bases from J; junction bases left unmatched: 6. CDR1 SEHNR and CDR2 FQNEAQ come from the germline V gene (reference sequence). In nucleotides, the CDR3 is TGTGCCAGCAGCACGCGGGGGACTAGGACCCAGTACTTC. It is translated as CASSTRGTRTQYF.

The CDR3: CASSFRLTGGRETQYF. The CDR3 DNA sequence: TGCGCCAGCAGCTTCCGCTTGACGGGAGGGCGGGAGACCCAGTACTTC. The chain couples TRBV5-1 to TRBJ2-5; 8 nucleotides agree with TRBD2. CDR3 length equals 16 residues. Trimming took 2 bases from V and 5 from J; bases not matched to a gene: 11. CDR1 is SGHRS, CDR2 YFSETQ, per germline.

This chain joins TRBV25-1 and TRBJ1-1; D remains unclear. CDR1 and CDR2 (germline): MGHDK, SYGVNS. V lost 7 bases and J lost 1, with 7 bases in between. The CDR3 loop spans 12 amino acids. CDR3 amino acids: CASMERNTEAFF. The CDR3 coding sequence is TGTGCCAGCATGGAGAGGAACACTGAAGCTTTCTTT.

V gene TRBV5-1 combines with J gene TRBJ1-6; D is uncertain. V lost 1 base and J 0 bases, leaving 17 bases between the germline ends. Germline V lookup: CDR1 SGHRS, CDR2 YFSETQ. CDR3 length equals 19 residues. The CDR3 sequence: CASSLSSILQSSYNSPLHF. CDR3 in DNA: TGCGCCAGCAGCTTGTCGAGCATTTTACAGAGCTCCTATAATTCACCCCTCCACTTT. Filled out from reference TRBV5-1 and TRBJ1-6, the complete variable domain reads KAGVTQTPRYLIKTRGQQVTLSCSPISGHRSVSWYQQTPGQGLQFLFEYFSETQRNKGNFPGRFSGRQFSNSRSEMNVSTLELGDSALYLCASSLSSILQSSYNSPLHFGNGTRLTVT.

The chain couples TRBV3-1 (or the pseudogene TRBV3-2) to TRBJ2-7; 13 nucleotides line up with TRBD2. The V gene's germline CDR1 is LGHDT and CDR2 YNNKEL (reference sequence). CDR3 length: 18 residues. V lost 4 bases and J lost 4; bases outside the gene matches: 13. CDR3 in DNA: TGTGCCAGCAGCCTCGGACTAGCGGGGGCAACCTCCCCATACGAGCAGTACTTC. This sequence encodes CASSLGLAGATSPYEQYF.

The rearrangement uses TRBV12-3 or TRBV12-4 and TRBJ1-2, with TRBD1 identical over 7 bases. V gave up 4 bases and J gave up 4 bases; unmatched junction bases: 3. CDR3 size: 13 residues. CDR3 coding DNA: TGTGCCAGCAGTTCGGGACAGCTCTATGGCTACACCTTC. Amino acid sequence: CASSSGQLYGYTF.

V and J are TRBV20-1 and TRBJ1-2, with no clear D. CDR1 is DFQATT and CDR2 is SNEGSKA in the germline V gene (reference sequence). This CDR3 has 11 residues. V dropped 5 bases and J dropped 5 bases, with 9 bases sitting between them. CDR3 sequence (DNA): TGCAGTGCTGAAACTTCGTATGGCTACACCTTC. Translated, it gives CSAETSYGYTF.

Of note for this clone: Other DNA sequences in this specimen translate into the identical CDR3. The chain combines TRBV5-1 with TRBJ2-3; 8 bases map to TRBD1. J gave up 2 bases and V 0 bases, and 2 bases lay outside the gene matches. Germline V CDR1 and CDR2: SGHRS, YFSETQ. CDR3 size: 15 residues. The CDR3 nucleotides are TGCGCCAGCAGCTTGGTGGACAGGGACACAGATACGCAGTATTTT. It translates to CASSLVDRDTDTQYF.

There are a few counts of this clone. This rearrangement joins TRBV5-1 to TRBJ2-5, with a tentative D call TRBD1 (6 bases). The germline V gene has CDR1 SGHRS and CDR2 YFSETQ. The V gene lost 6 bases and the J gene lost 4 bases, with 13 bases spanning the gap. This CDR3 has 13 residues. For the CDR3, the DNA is TGCGCCAGCACTCGTCAGGGGACAGAGACCCAGTACTTC. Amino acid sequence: CASTRQGTETQYF.

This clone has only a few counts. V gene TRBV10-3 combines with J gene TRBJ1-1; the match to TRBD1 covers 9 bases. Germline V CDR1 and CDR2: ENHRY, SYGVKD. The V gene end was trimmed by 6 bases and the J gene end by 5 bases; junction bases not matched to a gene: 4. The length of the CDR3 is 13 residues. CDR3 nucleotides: TGTGCCATCAGGGGACAGGGTGTAACTGAAGCTTTCTTT. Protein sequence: CAIRGQGVTEAFF.

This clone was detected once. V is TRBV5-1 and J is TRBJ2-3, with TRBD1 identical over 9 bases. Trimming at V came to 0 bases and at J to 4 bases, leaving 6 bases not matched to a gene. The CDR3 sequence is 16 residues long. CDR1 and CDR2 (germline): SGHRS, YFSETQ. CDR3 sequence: CASSLGQGGRSDTQYF. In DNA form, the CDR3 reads TGCGCCAGCAGCTTGGGACAGGGGGGTCGATCAGATACGCAGTATTTT.

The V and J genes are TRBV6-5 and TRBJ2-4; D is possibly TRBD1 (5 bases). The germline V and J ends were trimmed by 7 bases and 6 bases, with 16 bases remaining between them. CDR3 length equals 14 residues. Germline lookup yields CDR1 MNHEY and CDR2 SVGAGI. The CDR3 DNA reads TGTGCCAGCACGGTTTCGAGACAGATAAACATTCAGTACTTC. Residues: CASTVSRQINIQYF.

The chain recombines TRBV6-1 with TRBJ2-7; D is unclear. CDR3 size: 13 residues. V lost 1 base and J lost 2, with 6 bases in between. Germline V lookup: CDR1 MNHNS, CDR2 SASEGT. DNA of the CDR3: TGTGCCAGCAGTGAAGTCAGCGCCTACGAGCAGTACTTC. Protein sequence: CASSEVSAYEQYF.